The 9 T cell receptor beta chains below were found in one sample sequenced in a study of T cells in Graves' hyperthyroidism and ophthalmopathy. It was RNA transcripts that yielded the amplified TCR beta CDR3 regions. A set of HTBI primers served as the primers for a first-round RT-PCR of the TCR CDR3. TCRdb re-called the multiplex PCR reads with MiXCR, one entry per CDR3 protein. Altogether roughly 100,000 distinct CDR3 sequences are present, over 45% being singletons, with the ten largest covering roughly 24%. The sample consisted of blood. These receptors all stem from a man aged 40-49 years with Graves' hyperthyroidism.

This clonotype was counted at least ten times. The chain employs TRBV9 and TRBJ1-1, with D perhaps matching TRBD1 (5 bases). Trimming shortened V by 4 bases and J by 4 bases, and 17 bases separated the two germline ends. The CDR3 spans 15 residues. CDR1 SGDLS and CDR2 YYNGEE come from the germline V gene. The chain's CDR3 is CASSPRGAGGTEAFF. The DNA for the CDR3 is TGTGCCAGCAGCCCGAGGGGCGCGGGTGGCACTGAAGCTTTCTTT.

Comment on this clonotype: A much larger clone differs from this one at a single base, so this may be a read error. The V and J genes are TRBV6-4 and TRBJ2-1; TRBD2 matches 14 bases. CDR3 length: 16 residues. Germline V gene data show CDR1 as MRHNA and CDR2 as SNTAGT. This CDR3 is CASSEDAGTSGSEQVF. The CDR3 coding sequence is TGTGCCAGCAGTGAGGACGCCGGGACTAGCGGGAGTGAGCAGGTCTTC.

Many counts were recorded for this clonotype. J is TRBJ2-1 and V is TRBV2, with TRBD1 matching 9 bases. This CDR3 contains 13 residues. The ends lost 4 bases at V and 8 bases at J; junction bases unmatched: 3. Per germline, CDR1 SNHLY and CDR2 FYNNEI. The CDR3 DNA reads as TGTGCCAGCAGTGTGGACAGGGGATATGAGCAGTTCTTC. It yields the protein CASSVDRGYEQFF.

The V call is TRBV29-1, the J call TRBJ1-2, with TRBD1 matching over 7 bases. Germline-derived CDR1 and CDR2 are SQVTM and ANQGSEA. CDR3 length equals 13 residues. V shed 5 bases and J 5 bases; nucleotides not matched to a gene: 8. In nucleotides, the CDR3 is TGCAGCGTTTCCCGGCAGGGGGTATATGGCTACACCTTC. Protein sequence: CSVSRQGVYGYTF.

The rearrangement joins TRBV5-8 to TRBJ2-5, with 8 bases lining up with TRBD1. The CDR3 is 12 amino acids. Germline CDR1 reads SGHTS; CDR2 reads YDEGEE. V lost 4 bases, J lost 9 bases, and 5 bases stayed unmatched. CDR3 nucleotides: TGTGCCAGCAGCGGACAGGGACAGCCCCAGTACTTC. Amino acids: CASSGQGQPQYF.

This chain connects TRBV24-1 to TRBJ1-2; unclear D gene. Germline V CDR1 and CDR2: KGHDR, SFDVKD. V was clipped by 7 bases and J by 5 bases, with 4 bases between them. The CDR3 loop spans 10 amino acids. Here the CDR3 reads CATSVYGYTF. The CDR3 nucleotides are TGTGCCACCAGCGTTTATGGCTACACCTTC.

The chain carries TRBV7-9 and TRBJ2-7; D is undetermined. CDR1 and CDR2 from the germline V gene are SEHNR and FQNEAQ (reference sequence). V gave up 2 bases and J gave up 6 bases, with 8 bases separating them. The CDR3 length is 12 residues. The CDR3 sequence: CASSLSDTEQYV. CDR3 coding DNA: TGTGCCAGCAGCTTAAGCGACACCGAGCAGTACGTC.

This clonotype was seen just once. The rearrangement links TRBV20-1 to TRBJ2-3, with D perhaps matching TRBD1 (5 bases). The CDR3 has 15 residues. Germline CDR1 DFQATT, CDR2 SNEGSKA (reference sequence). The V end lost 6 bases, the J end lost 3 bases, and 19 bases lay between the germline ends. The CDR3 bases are TGCAGTGCCAGCTCACCAGGGCAGCTTACAGATACGCAGTATTTT. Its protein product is CSASSPGQLTDTQYF.

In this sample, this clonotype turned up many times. The CDR3 DNA sequence: TGCAGTGCTAGAGATAAAAAGTGGGGGGAGTATGGTGAAGCTTTCTTT. Protein product: CSARDKKWGEYGEAFF. The chain combines TRBV20-1 with TRBJ1-1; weak D call: TRBD1 (5 bases). CDR1 DFQATT and CDR2 SNEGSKA come from the germline V gene (reference sequence). The CDR3 sequence is 16 residues long. V gave up 0 bases and J gave up 7 bases, with 21 bases separating them.